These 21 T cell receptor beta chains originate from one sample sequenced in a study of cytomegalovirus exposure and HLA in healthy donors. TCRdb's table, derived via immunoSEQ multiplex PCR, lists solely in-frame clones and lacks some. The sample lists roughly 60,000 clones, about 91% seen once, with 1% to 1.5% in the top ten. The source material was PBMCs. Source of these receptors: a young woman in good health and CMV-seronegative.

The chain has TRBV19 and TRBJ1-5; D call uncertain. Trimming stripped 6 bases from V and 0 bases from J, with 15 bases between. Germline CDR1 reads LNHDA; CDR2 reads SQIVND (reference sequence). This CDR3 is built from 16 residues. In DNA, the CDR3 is TGTGCCAGTAGCAATAATGGGCCGTTTAGCAATCAGCCCCAGCATTTT. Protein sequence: CASSNNGPFSNQPQHF. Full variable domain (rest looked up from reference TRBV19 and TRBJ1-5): DGGITQSPKYLFRKEGQNVTLSCEQNLNHDAMYWYRQDPGQGLRLIYYSQIVNDFQKGDIAEGYSVSREKKESFPLTVTSAQKNPTAFYLCASSNNGPFSNQPQHFGDGTRLSIL.

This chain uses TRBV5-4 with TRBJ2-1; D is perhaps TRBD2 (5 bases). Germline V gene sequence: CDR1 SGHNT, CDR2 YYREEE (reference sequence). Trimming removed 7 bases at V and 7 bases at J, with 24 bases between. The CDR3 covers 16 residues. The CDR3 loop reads CASFVCLGSSRNEQFF. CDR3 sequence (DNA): TGTGCCAGCTTTGTGTGCCTAGGGAGTAGTAGGAATGAGCAGTTCTTC.

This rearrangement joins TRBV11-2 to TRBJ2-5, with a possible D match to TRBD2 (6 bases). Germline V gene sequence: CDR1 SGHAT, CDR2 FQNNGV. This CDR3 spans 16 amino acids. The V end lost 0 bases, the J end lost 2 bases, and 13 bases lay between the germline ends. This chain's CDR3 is CASSLEGGAGQETQYF. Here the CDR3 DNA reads TGTGCCAGCAGCTTAGAAGGCGGGGCCGGTCAAGAGACCCAGTACTTC.

The CDR3 reads CASSVTVGQVYEQYF. The CDR3 DNA is TGTGCCAGCAGCGTTACAGTGGGACAAGTATACGAGCAGTACTTC. The chain recombines TRBV7-9 with TRBJ2-7, with D possibly matching TRBD1 (6 bases). Trimming left V 5 bases short and J 4 bases short, with 18 bases between. From germline, CDR1 is SEHNR and CDR2 FQNEAQ (reference sequence). This CDR3 contains 15 residues.

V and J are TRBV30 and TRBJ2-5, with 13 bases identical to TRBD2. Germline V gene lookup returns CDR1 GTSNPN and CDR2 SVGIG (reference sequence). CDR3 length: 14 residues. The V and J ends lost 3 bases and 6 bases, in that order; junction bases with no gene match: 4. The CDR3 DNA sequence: TGTGCCTGGAGGGGACTAGCGGGAATGAAGACCCAGTACTTC. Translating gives CAWRGLAGMKTQYF.

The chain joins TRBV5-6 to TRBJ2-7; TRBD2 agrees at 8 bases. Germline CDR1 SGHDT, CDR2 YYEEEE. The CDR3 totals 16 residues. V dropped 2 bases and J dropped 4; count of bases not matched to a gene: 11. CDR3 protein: CASSLPPAGGGYEQYF. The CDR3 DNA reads TGTGCCAGCAGCTTACCTCCGGCCGGGGGGGGGTACGAGCAGTACTTC.

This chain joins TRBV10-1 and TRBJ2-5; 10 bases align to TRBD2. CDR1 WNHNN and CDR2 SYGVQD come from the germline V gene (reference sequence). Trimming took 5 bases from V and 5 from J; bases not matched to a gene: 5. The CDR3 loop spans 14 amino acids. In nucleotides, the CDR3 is TGCGCCAGCAGTTCTAGCGGGAGAGATGAGACCCAGTACTTC. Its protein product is CASSSSGRDETQYF.

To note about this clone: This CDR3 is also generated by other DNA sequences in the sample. The CDR3 is CASSLDRGTDTQYF. The CDR3 DNA reads TGCGCCAGCAGCCTCGACAGGGGGACAGATACGCAGTATTTT. V usage is TRBV5-1 and J usage is TRBJ2-3, with 9 bases fitting TRBD1. In germline, CDR1 is SGHRS, CDR2 YFSETQ. This CDR3 spans 14 amino acids. The V gene end was trimmed by 4 bases and the J gene end by 3 bases; junction bases not matched to a gene: 3.

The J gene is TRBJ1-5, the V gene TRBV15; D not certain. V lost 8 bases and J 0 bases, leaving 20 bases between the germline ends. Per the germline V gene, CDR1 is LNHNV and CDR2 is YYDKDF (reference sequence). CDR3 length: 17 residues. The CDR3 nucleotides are TGTGCCACCCGGACTACCTCGGGATTGGGTAGCAATCAGCCCCAGCATTTT. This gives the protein CATRTTSGLGSNQPQHF.

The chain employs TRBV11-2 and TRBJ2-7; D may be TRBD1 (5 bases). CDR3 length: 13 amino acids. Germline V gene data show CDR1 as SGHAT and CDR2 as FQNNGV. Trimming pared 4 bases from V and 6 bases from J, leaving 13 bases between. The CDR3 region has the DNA TGTGCCAGCAGCTCCCCAGGGCCCCGCGAGCAGTACTTC. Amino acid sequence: CASSSPGPREQYF.

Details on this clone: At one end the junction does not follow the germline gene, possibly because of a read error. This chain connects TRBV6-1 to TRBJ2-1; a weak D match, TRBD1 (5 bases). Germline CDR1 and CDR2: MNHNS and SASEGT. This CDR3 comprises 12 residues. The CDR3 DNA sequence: TGTGCCAGCAGTGACCCAGGGAATGTGCAGTTCTTC. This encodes CASSDPGNVQFF.

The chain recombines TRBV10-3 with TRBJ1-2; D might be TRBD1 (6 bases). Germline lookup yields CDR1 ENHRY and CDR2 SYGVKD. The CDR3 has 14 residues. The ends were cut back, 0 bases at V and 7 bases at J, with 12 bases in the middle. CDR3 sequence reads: CAISESGAGGGYTF. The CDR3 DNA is TGTGCCATCAGTGAGTCGGGGGCAGGAGGTGGCTACACCTTC.

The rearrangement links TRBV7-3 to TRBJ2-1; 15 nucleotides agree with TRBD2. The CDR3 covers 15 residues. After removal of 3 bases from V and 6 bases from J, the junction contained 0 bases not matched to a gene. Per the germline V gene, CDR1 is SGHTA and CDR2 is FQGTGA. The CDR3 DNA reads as TGTGCCAGCAGCTTGGGACTAGCGGGAGGCAATGAGCAGTTCTTC. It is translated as CASSLGLAGGNEQFF.

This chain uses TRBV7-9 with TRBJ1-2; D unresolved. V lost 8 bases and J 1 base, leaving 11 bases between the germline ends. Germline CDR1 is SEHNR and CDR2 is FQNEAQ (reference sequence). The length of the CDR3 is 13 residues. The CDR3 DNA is TGTGCCAGCGATAGAGGGCATAACTATGGCTACACCTTC. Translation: CASDRGHNYGYTF. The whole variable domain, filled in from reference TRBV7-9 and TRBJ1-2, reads DTGVSQNPRHKITKRGQNVTFRCDPISEHNRLYWYRQTLGQGPEFLTYFQNEAQLEKSRLLSDRFSAERPKGSFSTLEIQRTEQGDSAMYLCASDRGHNYGYTFGSGTRLTVV.

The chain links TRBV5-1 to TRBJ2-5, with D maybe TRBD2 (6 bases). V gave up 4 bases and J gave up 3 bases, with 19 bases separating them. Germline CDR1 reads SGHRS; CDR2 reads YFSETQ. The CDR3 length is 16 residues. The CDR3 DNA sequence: TGCGCCAGCAGCCTCTACGGCCCCGGGGGAAAAGAGACCCAGTACTTC. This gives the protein CASSLYGPGGKETQYF.

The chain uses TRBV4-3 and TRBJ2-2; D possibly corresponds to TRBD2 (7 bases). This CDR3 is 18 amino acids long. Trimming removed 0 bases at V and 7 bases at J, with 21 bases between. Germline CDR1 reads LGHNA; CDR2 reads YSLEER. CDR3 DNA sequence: TGCGCCAGCAGCCAAGATAGTCGGGGGGCGGCACGAGGCGGGGAGCTGTTTTTT. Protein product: CASSQDSRGAARGGELFF.

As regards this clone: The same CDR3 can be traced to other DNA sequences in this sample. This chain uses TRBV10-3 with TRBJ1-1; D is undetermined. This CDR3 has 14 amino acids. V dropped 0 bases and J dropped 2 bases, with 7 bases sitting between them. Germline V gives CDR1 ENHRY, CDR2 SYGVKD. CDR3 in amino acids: CAISESEENTEAFF. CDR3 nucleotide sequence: TGTGCCATCAGTGAGTCCGAGGAAAACACTGAAGCTTTCTTT.

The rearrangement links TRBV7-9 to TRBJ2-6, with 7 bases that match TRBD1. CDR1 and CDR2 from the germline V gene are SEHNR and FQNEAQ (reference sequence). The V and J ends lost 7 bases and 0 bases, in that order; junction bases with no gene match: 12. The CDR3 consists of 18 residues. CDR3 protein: CASTKGTVPGSGANVLTF. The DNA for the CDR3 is TGTGCCAGCACCAAAGGGACAGTGCCAGGCTCTGGGGCCAACGTCCTGACTTTC.

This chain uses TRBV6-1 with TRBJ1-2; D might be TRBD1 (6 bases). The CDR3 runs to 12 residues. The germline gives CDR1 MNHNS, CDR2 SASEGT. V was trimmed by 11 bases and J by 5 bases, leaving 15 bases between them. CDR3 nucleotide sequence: TGTGCCGGAAACAAACAGGGTTATGGCTACACCTTC. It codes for CAGNKQGYGYTF.

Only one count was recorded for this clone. The CDR3 is CATSSTDEWTGSGRLYGYTF. In DNA form, the CDR3 reads TGTGCCACCAGCAGTACCGATGAGTGGACAGGGTCAGGCCGACTCTATGGCTACACCTTC. The chain combines TRBV15 with TRBJ1-2; 8 bases match TRBD1. This CDR3 region has 20 residues. Germline values: CDR1 LNHNV, CDR2 YYDKDF (reference sequence). With V trimmed by 3 bases and J by 4 bases, 22 bases remained unmatched.

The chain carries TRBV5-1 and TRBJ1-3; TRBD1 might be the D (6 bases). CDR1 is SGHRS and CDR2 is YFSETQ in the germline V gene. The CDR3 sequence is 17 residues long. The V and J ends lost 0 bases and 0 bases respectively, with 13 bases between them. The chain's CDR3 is CASSLGGQYFSGNTIYF. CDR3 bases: TGCGCCAGCAGCTTGGGCGGACAGTATTTCTCTGGAAACACCATATATTTT.